Shown below are 23 T cell receptor beta chains from a single sample sequenced in a study of radiotherapy plus CTLA-4 blockade in lung cancer. TCRdb keeps only in-frame clones here, not all; method: immunoSEQ multiplex PCR. The sample contains some 64,000 clones, roughly 80% of which appear only once. Sequenced material: peripheral blood, taken from a patient treated with radiotherapy plus ipilimumab. These receptors originate from a human donor with non-small cell lung cancer who had a complete response to radiotherapy plus ipilimumab.

The chain employs TRBV30 and TRBJ1-5; D is undetermined. Germline V CDR1 and CDR2: GTSNPN, SVGIG (reference sequence). The CDR3 has 16 residues. Between the trimmed V and J ends, which lost 0 bases and 0 bases, there was a span of 12 bases. CDR3 DNA sequence: TGTGCCTGGAGTGTACCAGGCAGTTATAGCAATCAGCCCCAGCATTTT. It is translated as CAWSVPGSYSNQPQHF.

This sequence joins TRBV29-1 and TRBJ2-1; 10 nucleotides agree with TRBD2. CDR1 is SQVTM and CDR2 is ANQGSEA in the germline V gene. V trimming: 2 bases; J trimming: 4 bases; junction bases outside the gene matches: 5. This CDR3 is built from 15 residues. Here the CDR3 DNA reads TGCAGCGTTGAACCTCGGACTAGCGGATACAATGAGCAGTTCTTC. This gives the protein CSVEPRTSGYNEQFF.

CDR3 sequence (DNA): TGTGCCTGGAGTGCCGGGGAGTGGAGTTATGGCTACACCTTC. Encoded protein: CAWSAGEWSYGYTF. The rearrangement uses TRBV30 and TRBJ1-2; D is uncertain. From germline, CDR1 is GTSNPN and CDR2 SVGIG (reference sequence). V was clipped by 1 base and J by 5 bases, with 14 bases between them. This CDR3 has 14 residues.

The chain combines TRBV7-8 with TRBJ1-2; D gene uncertain. V was trimmed by 6 bases and J by 2 bases, leaving 19 bases between them. The germline V gene encodes CDR1 SGHVS and CDR2 FQNEAQ. The CDR3 has 16 amino acids. The CDR3 is CASSLLAQAGNYGYTF. The CDR3 DNA is TGTGCCAGCAGTTTACTGGCCCAGGCGGGGAACTATGGCTACACCTTC.

The chain carries TRBV2 and TRBJ1-5, with D uncertain. This CDR3 is built from 17 residues. V lost 4 bases and J lost 2, with 18 bases in between. The germline gives CDR1 SNHLY, CDR2 FYNNEI. The CDR3 nucleotides are TGTGCCAGCAGTGGAAGTGCAGCGTCCAGCGGCAATCAGCCCCAGCATTTT. Residues: CASSGSAASSGNQPQHF.

V is TRBV19 and J is TRBJ1-2; TRBD1 might be the D (6 bases). The CDR3 spans 15 residues. Trimming removed 7 bases at V and 2 bases at J, with 17 bases between. The germline CDR1 and CDR2 sequences are LNHDA and SQIVND (reference sequence). The CDR3 coding sequence is TGTGCCAGTATCCATCAGGCGGGACACAACTATGGCTACACCTTC. Translating gives CASIHQAGHNYGYTF.

The rearrangement uses TRBV6-5 and TRBJ1-2; 7 bases match TRBD1. With 5 bases clipped from V and 8 bases from J, the junction kept 8 bases outside the gene matches. Germline V lookup: CDR1 MNHEY, CDR2 SVGAGI. The CDR3 has 13 amino acids. As DNA, the CDR3 is TGTGCCAGCAGTGACCCGGACAGGTTAGGCTACACCTTC. Residues: CASSDPDRLGYTF.

The chain links TRBV4-1 to TRBJ2-2; TRBD2 aligns across 9 bases. The germline V gene encodes CDR1 MGHRA and CDR2 YSYEKL. The V and J ends lost 5 bases and 6 bases, in that order; junction bases with no gene match: 13. This CDR3 region has 17 residues. The CDR3 region has the DNA TGCGCCAGCAGCTCCCGTACTAGCGGGTCTTTTGCCGGGGAGCTGTTTTTT. It translates to CASSSRTSGSFAGELFF.

The chain joins TRBV5-5 to TRBJ1-5; D is undetermined. The CDR3 loop spans 13 amino acids. Germline V gene data show CDR1 as SGHKS and CDR2 as YYEKEE (reference sequence). The V end was cut by 4 bases, the J end by 1 base, with 6 bases between. This CDR3 is CASSLESNQPQHF. The CDR3 bases are TGTGCCAGCAGCCTGGAGAGCAATCAGCCCCAGCATTTT.

The V and J genes are TRBV29-1 and TRBJ1-1; tentatively, D is TRBD1 (6 bases). The length of the CDR3 is 12 residues. V lost 3 bases and J lost 2, with 7 bases in between. CDR1 is SQVTM and CDR2 is ANQGSEA in the germline V gene. The CDR3 spells CSVDGTNTEAFF. Written as DNA, the CDR3 is TGCAGCGTTGACGGGACAAACACTGAAGCTTTCTTT.

Regarding this clone: At one of its ends the junction is not consistent with the germline gene, which may arise from a read error. The chain employs TRBV7-7 and TRBJ1-2; D unresolved. From germline, CDR1 is SSHAT and CDR2 FNYEAQ (reference sequence). The CDR3 extends over 13 amino acids. The CDR3 sequence is CASSARQPPGYTF. Written as DNA, the CDR3 is TGTGCTAGCAGCGCCAGGCAGCCTCCTGGGTACACCTTC.

The chain combines TRBV9 with TRBJ2-3; D unclear. V was trimmed by 1 base and J by 1 base, leaving 4 bases between them. Germline CDR1 is SGDLS and CDR2 is YYNGEE. This CDR3 spans 13 amino acids. This chain's CDR3 is CASSVTGTDTQYF. As DNA, the CDR3 is TGTGCCAGCAGCGTAACGGGCACAGATACGCAGTATTTT.

The genes are TRBV6-5 and TRBJ2-1; 9 bases are a match to TRBD2. CDR3 length equals 15 residues. V was pared by 10 bases and J by 6 bases, with 13 bases of the junction left unmatched. CDR1 MNHEY and CDR2 SVGAGI come from the germline V gene. CDR3 DNA sequence: TGTGCCACCTACCTGAGGCTAGCGGGAACCAATGAGCAGTTCTTC. Protein: CATYLRLAGTNEQFF.

The CDR3 reads CASSPVAAGNTIYF. The CDR3 bases are TGTGCCAGCAGCCCGGTGGCAGCTGGAAACACCATATATTTT. The J gene is TRBJ1-3, the V gene TRBV11-3; D is ambiguous. V was shortened by 5 bases and J by 2 bases, with 10 bases between the two germline ends. Germline CDR1 is SGHNT and CDR2 is YENEEA. CDR3 length: 14 residues.

V and J are TRBV6-5 and TRBJ2-2, with 16 bases that match TRBD2. The V segment lost 7 bases and the J segment 7 bases; nucleotides outside the gene matches: 3. The CDR3 runs 15 residues. Germline V CDR1 and CDR2: MNHEY, SVGAGI. In DNA form, the CDR3 reads TGTGCCAGCACCGGGACTAGCGGGAGGGGCGGGGAGCTGTTTTTT. The encoded protein is CASTGTSGRGGELFF.

The J gene is TRBJ1-2, the V gene TRBV21-1; the table's D call TRBD1 went unverified against the DNA. TRBV21-1 is flagged as a pseudogene. The CDR3 length is 16 residues. The CDR3 loop is CASRFPNRFSIYGYTF. The CDR3 nucleotides are TGTGCCAGCCGATTCCCAAACAGGTTCTCTATCTATGGCTACACCTTC.

The V call is TRBV5-4, the J call TRBJ1-1; D is undetermined. Trimming removed 0 bases at V and 3 bases at J, with 9 bases between. CDR1 is SGHNT, CDR2 YYREEE, per germline (reference sequence). The CDR3 spans 14 residues. The CDR3 protein is CASSLASGDTEAFF. CDR3 nucleotides: TGTGCCAGCAGCTTGGCCAGCGGGGACACTGAAGCTTTCTTT.

The V call is TRBV18, the J call TRBJ2-1; D is perhaps TRBD2 (5 bases). This CDR3 region has 13 residues. In germline, CDR1 is KGHSH, CDR2 LQKENI. The ends were cut back, 4 bases at V and 8 bases at J, with 12 bases in the middle. The CDR3 nucleotides are TGTGCCAGCTCACAAATATTTAGCGATGAGCAGTTCTTC. Translation gives CASSQIFSDEQFF.

The chain recombines TRBV15 with TRBJ2-3, with a possible D match to TRBD2 (6 bases). CDR1 LNHNV and CDR2 YYDKDF come from the germline V gene (reference sequence). The CDR3 is 16 amino acids. The V end was cut by 3 bases, the J end by 4 bases, with 17 bases between. CDR3 residues: CATSSPPSVAPDTQYF. The CDR3 DNA reads as TGTGCCACCAGCAGCCCGCCTAGCGTTGCCCCAGATACGCAGTATTTT.

The chain is built from TRBV15 and TRBJ2-7; TRBD1 aligns across 11 bases. This CDR3 has 14 residues. V gave up 4 bases and J gave up 5 bases; unmatched junction bases: 4. Germline CDR1 is LNHNV and CDR2 is YYDKDF (reference sequence). CDR3 loop: CATSTRTGGNEQYV. The CDR3 DNA reads as TGTGCCACCAGCACGCGGACAGGGGGCAACGAGCAGTACGTC.

The chain combines TRBV30 with TRBJ1-5, with TRBD1 matching over 9 bases. Germline trimming cut 2 bases from V and 4 bases from J; bases unmatched to any gene: 3. This CDR3 is built from 14 residues. Germline V lookup: CDR1 GTSNPN, CDR2 SVGIG (reference sequence). DNA for the CDR3: TGTGCCTGGAGTCCCGGGACAGGGAATCAGCCCCAGCATTTT. Translating it yields CAWSPGTGNQPQHF.

The V call is TRBV29-1, the J call TRBJ2-2; D is possibly TRBD1 or TRBD2 (5 bases each). Germline values: CDR1 SQVTM, CDR2 ANQGSEA. The V gene lost 5 bases and the J gene lost 5 bases, with 21 bases spanning the gap. This CDR3 comprises 16 residues. The CDR3 here is CSVLFLGDEATGELFF. CDR3 bases: TGCAGCGTTCTCTTCCTCGGGGACGAGGCGACCGGGGAGCTGTTTTTT.

The J gene is TRBJ2-3, the V gene TRBV29-1, with no clear D. In germline, CDR1 is SQVTM, CDR2 ANQGSEA. V lost 4 bases to trimming and J lost 1 base, with 6 bases between them. The CDR3 runs to 12 residues. Here the CDR3 reads CSVARGTDTQYF. The CDR3 DNA reads as TGCAGCGTTGCTCGGGGCACAGATACGCAGTATTTT.